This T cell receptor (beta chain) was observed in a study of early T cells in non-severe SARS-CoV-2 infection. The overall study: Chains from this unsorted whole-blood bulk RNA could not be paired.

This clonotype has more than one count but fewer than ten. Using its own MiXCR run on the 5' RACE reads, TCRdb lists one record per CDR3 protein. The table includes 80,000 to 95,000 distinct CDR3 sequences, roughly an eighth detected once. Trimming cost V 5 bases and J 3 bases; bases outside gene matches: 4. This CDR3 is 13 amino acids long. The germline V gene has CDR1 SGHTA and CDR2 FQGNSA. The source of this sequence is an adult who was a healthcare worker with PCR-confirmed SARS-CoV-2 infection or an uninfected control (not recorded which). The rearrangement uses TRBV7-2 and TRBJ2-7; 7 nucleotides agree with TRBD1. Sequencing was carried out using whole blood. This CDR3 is CASSRGTDYEQYF. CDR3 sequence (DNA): TGTGCCAGCAGCCGAGGGACAGACTACGAGCAGTACTTC. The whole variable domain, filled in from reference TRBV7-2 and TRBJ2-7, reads GAGVSQSPSNKVTEKGKDVELRCDPISGHTALYWYRQSLGQGLEFLIYFQGNSAPDKSGLPSDRFSAERTGGSVSTLTIQRTQQEDSAVYLCASSRGTDYEQYFGPGTRLTVT.